Listed here are 17 T cell receptor beta chains from one sample, sequenced in a study of blood T cell repertoires in COVID-19. Measured with immunoSEQ multiplex PCR; TCRdb has only the in-frame clones, and not every one. The sample consists of under 200,000 clones, 80% to 90% of them appearing once. Sequenced sample: peripheral blood. These receptor sequences come from a man between 60 and 75 years old with acute or convalescent COVID-19.

This rearrangement joins TRBV27 to TRBJ2-1; 12 positions agree with TRBD1. V trimming: 1 base; J trimming: 8 bases; junction bases outside the gene matches: 15. The CDR3 sequence is 19 residues long. Per germline, CDR1 MNHEY and CDR2 SMNVEV (reference sequence). DNA of the CDR3: TGTGCCAGCAGTTTATTATCCCTCCGAGGGACAGGGGGCCCCGATGAGCAGTTCTTC. Protein sequence: CASSLLSLRGTGGPDEQFF.

The chain carries TRBV4-1 and TRBJ2-1, with TRBD1 as a possible D gene (6 bases). This CDR3 has 15 amino acids. Germline CDR1 and CDR2: MGHRA and YSYEKL. V was shortened by 7 bases and J by 5 bases, with 18 bases between the two germline ends. This chain's CDR3 is CASTRRAGADNEQFF. The CDR3 DNA is TGCGCCAGCACCCGTCGGGCAGGGGCGGACAATGAGCAGTTCTTC.

V and J are TRBV19 and TRBJ1-3, with D possibly matching TRBD1 (6 bases). CDR1 and CDR2 from the germline V gene are LNHDA and SQIVND (reference sequence). Between the trimmed V and J ends, which lost 3 bases and 4 bases, there was a span of 16 bases. The CDR3 totals 16 residues. CDR3 in DNA: TGTGCCAGTAGTATCGCAGGGGAATCTCGCGGAAACACCATATATTTT. This sequence encodes CASSIAGESRGNTIYF.

The chain employs TRBV29-1 and TRBJ1-4; 7 bases agree with TRBD1. The V and J ends lost 7 bases and 0 bases, in that order; junction bases with no gene match: 5. This CDR3 region has 14 residues. The germline V gene has CDR1 SQVTM and CDR2 ANQGSEA. The CDR3 region is CSANRGSTNEKLFF. The CDR3 DNA is TGCAGCGCAAACAGGGGCTCAACTAATGAAAAACTGTTTTTT. Using reference TRBV29-1 and TRBJ1-4 for the parts outside the CDR3, the full variable domain is SAVISQKPSRDICQRGTSLTIQCQVDSQVTMMFWYRQQPGQSLTLIATANQGSEATYESGFVIDKFPISRPNLTFSTLTVSNMSPEDSSIYLCSANRGSTNEKLFFGSGTQLSVL.

The V and J genes are TRBV5-4 and TRBJ2-1, with a weak D call TRBD2 (6 bases). Germline assignment: CDR1 SGHNT and CDR2 YYREEE (reference sequence). The CDR3 length is 13 residues. Trimming stripped 7 bases from V and 6 bases from J, with 14 bases between. Written as DNA, the CDR3 is TGTGCCAGCGGCCGGGGGATGGCCAATGAGCAGTTCTTC. Translated, it gives CASGRGMANEQFF.

The chain carries TRBV4-2 and TRBJ2-6; D perhaps matches TRBD1 (5 bases). The CDR3 sequence is 20 residues long. The germline V gene has CDR1 LGHNA and CDR2 YNFKEQ. Trimming cost V 0 bases and J 0 bases, with 18 bases left between them. CDR3: CASSQDRWGRPSSGANVLTF. The CDR3 nucleotides read TGTGCCAGCAGCCAAGATCGGTGGGGCAGGCCGAGCTCTGGGGCCAACGTCCTGACTTTC.

This clone was seen once. The V call is TRBV5-4, the J call TRBJ2-5; a possible D gene is TRBD2 (6 bases). Trimming left V 4 bases short and J 5 bases short, with 18 bases between. CDR1 SGHNT and CDR2 YYREEE come from the germline V gene (reference sequence). CDR3 length equals 15 residues. CDR3 sequence (DNA): TGTGCCAGCAGCCGGACTACCCTCGCTCGGGAGACCCAGTACTTC. It yields the protein CASSRTTLARETQYF.

The CDR3 nucleotides are TGTGCCAGCAGGGCACAGGGGGCCGGAGAGCAGTTCTTC. Its translation is CASRAQGAGEQFF. The chain recombines TRBV28 with TRBJ2-1, with TRBD1 identical over 9 bases. The V gene end was trimmed by 6 bases and the J gene end by 10 bases; junction bases not matched to a gene: 7. Looked up from germline, CDR1 is MDHEN and CDR2 is SYDVKM. The CDR3 extends over 13 amino acids. Full variable domain (missing parts from reference TRBV28 and TRBJ2-1): DVKVTQSSRYLVKRTGEKVFLECVQDMDHENMFWYRQDPGLGLRLIYFSYDVKMKEKGDIPEGYSVSREKKERFSLILESASTNQTSMYLCASRAQGAGEQFFGPGTRLTVL.

The chain is built from TRBV9 and TRBJ2-1; 9 bases line up with TRBD2. The V gene's germline CDR1 is SGDLS and CDR2 YYNGEE. V lost 3 bases and J lost 8; bases outside the gene matches: 6. This CDR3 has 14 residues. In nucleotides, the CDR3 is TGTGCCAGCAGCGCCGGGACTAGCATCCATGAGCAGTTCTTC. Translated: CASSAGTSIHEQFF.

V and J are TRBV5-8 and TRBJ2-5, with TRBD2 matching 8 bases. The trim removed 7 bases at V and 4 bases at J, leaving 9 bases unmatched. CDR1 is SGHTS and CDR2 is YDEGEE in the germline V gene. The CDR3 extends over 14 amino acids. CDR3 amino acids: CASHSGKGGETQYF. The CDR3 region has the DNA TGTGCCAGCCATAGCGGGAAGGGGGGAGAGACCCAGTACTTC.

In its sample, this clone is large. The chain carries TRBV28 and TRBJ2-1; 8 positions match TRBD1. The CDR3 totals 16 residues. Germline CDR1 is MDHEN and CDR2 is SYDVKM. J lost 10 bases, V lost 7 bases, and 18 bases had no gene match. This chain's CDR3 is CASTTPGTGLRREQFF. The CDR3 DNA sequence: TGTGCCAGCACCACTCCTGGGACAGGTCTTAGGAGGGAGCAGTTCTTC.

This clone was recorded only once. The chain recombines TRBV30 with TRBJ1-1, with D uncertain. CDR1 GTSNPN and CDR2 SVGIG come from the germline V gene (reference sequence). This CDR3 comprises 13 residues. V lost 4 bases, J lost 8 bases, and 17 bases lay in between. This CDR3 reads CAWNSFRQAEAFF. The CDR3 DNA reads as TGTGCCTGGAACAGTTTCCGGCAAGCAGAAGCTTTCTTT.

The V and J genes are TRBV27 and TRBJ2-3; unclear D gene. Germline V CDR1 and CDR2: MNHEY, SMNVEV (reference sequence). The CDR3 totals 15 residues. The V gene lost 8 bases and the J gene lost 2 bases, with 17 bases spanning the gap. The CDR3 reads CASDSREPSTDTQYF. CDR3 nucleotides: TGTGCCAGCGACTCCCGCGAGCCATCCACAGATACGCAGTATTTT.

The V and J genes are TRBV5-4 and TRBJ2-1; D is perhaps TRBD1 (5 bases). CDR1 is SGHNT, CDR2 YYREEE, per germline (reference sequence). The ends were cut back, 3 bases at V and 5 bases at J, with 15 bases in the middle. The CDR3 loop spans 15 amino acids. CDR3 region: CASSSRQSFNNEQFF. The CDR3 coding sequence is TGTGCCAGCAGCTCAAGACAGAGTTTCAACAATGAGCAGTTCTTC.

V is TRBV5-1 and J is TRBJ2-7; 12 bases line up with TRBD2. This CDR3 has 17 amino acids. V was clipped by 5 bases and J by 1 base; unmatched bases: 10. Germline CDR1 and CDR2: SGHRS and YFSETQ. The CDR3 region is CASRYGLAGKGSYEQYF. Here the CDR3 DNA reads TGCGCCAGCAGATACGGACTAGCGGGAAAGGGGTCCTACGAGCAGTACTTC.

This sequence joins TRBV2 and TRBJ2-7, with 10 bases lining up with TRBD2. The CDR3 sequence is 19 residues long. Germline CDR1 and CDR2: SNHLY and FYNNEI. V was pared by 4 bases and J by 5 bases, with 20 bases of the junction left unmatched. The CDR3 protein is CASSVGSSGRISLWDEQYF. CDR3 in DNA: TGTGCCAGCAGTGTCGGTTCTAGCGGGAGAATATCCTTATGGGACGAGCAGTACTTC.

The V gene is TRBV25-1, the J gene TRBJ2-7; TRBD1 matches 7 bases. There are 14 residues in the CDR3. The germline gives CDR1 MGHDK, CDR2 SYGVNS. V dropped 5 bases and J dropped 2; count of bases not matched to a gene: 6. The CDR3 loop reads CASSSPGQTYEQYF. CDR3 sequence (DNA): TGTGCCAGCAGTTCTCCGGGACAGACCTACGAGCAGTACTTC.